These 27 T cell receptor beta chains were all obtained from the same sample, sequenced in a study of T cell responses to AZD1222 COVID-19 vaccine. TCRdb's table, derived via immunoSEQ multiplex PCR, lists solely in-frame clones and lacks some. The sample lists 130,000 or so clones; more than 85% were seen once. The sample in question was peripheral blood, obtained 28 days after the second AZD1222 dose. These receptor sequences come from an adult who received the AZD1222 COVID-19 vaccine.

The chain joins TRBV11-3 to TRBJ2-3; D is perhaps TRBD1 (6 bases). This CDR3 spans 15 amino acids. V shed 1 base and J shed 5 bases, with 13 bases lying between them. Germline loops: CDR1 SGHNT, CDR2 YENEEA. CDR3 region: CASSLVVQGRDTQYF. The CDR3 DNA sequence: TGTGCCAGCAGCTTAGTAGTACAGGGAAGAGATACGCAGTATTTT.

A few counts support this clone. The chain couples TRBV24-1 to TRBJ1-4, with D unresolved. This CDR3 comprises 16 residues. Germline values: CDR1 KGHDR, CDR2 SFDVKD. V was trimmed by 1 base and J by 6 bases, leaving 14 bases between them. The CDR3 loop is CATSDLSGNADEKLFF. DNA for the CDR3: TGTGCCACCAGTGATTTATCGGGAAACGCGGATGAAAAACTGTTTTTT.

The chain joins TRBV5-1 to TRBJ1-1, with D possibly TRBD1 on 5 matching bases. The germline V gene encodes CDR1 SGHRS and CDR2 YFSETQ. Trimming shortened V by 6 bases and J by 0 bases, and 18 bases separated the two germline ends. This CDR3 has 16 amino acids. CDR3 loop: CASNYRDSSMNTEAFF. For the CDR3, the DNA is TGCGCCAGCAACTACCGGGACTCCTCTATGAACACTGAAGCTTTCTTT. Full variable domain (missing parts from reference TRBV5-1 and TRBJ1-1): KAGVTQTPRYLIKTRGQQVTLSCSPISGHRSVSWYQQTPGQGLQFLFEYFSETQRNKGNFPGRFSGRQFSNSRSEMNVSTLELGDSALYLCASNYRDSSMNTEAFFGQGTRLTVV.

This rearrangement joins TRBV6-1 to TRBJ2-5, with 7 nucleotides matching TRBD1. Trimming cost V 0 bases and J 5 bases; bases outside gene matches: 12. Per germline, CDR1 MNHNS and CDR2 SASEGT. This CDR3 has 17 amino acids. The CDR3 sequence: CASSEAVGGVGRETQYF. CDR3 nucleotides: TGTGCCAGCAGTGAAGCGGTAGGGGGCGTTGGTAGGGAGACCCAGTACTTC.

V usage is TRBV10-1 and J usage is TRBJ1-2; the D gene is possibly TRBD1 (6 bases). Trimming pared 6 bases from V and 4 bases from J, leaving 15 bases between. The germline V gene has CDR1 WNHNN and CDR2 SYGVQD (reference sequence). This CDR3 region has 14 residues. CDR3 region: CASRTGGNSYGYTF. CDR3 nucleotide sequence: TGCGCCAGCAGGACAGGAGGAAACTCCTATGGCTACACCTTC.

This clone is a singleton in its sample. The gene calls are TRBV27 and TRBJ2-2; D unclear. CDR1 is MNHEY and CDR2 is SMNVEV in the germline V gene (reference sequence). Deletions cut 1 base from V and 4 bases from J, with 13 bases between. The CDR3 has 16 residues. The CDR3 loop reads CASSLFTTVPTGELFF. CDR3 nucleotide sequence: TGTGCCAGCAGTTTATTCACAACCGTCCCCACCGGGGAGCTGTTTTTT.

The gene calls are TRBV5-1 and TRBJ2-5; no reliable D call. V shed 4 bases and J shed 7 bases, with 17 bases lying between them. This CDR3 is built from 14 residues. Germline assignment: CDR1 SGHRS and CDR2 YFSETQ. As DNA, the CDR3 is TGCGCCAGCAGCACCGACGTCCGCGTTTCGACCCAGTACTTC. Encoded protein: CASSTDVRVSTQYF. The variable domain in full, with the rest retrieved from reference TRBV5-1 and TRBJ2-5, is KAGVTQTPRYLIKTRGQQVTLSCSPISGHRSVSWYQQTPGQGLQFLFEYFSETQRNKGNFPGRFSGRQFSNSRSEMNVSTLELGDSALYLCASSTDVRVSTQYFGPGTRLLVL.

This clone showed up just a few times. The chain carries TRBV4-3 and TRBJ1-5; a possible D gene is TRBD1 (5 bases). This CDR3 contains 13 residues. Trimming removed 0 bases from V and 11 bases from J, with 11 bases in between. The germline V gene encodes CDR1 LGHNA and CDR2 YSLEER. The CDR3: CASSQDLGRAQHF. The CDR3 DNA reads TGCGCCAGCAGCCAAGACTTAGGCAGGGCCCAGCATTTT.

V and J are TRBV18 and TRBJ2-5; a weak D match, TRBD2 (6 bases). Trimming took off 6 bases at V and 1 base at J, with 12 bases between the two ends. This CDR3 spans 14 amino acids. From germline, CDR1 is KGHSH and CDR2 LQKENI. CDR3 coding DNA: TGTGCCAGCTCGCCCGGACTAACCCAAGAGACCCAGTACTTC. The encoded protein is CASSPGLTQETQYF.

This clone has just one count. Written as DNA, the CDR3 is TGCGCCAGCAGCCAAGACTCCAGGGTAGGCGAGCAGTACTTC. Its protein is CASSQDSRVGEQYF. The J gene is TRBJ2-7, the V gene TRBV4-3; possibly TRBD1 for D (5 bases). The CDR3 covers 14 residues. Germline V gene sequence: CDR1 LGHNA, CDR2 YSLEER. The V end was cut by 0 bases, the J end by 6 bases, with 12 bases between.

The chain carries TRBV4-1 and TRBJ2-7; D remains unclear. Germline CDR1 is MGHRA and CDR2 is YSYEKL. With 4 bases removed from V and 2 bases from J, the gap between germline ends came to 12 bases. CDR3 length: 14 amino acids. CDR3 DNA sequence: TGCGCCAGCAGCCCAACGGGTATCACCTACGAGCAGTACTTC. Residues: CASSPTGITYEQYF.

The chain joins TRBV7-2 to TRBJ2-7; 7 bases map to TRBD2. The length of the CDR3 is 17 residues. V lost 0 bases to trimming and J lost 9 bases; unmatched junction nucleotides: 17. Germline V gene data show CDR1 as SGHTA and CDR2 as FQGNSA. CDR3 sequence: CASSLAGGSKISTVQYF. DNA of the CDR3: TGTGCCAGCAGCTTAGCGGGGGGGTCCAAAATCTCTACGGTGCAGTACTTC.

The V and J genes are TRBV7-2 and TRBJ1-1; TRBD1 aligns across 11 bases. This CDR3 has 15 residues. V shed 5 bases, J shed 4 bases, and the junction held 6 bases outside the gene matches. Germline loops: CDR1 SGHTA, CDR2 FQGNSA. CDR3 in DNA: TGTGCCAGCAGCCGCTGGACAGGGGGCGTCACTGAAGCTTTCTTT. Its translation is CASSRWTGGVTEAFF. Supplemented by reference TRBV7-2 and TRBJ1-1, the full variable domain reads GAGVSQSPSNKVTEKGKDVELRCDPISGHTALYWYRQSLGQGLEFLIYFQGNSAPDKSGLPSDRFSAERTGGSVSTLTIQRTQQEDSAVYLCASSRWTGGVTEAFFGQGTRLTVV.

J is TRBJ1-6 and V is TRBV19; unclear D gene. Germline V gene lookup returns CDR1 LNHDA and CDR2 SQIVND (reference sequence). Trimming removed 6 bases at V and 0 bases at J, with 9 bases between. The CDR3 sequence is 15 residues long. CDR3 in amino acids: CASRMVSSYNSPLHF. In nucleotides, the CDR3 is TGTGCCAGTAGAATGGTGAGCTCCTATAATTCACCCCTCCACTTT.

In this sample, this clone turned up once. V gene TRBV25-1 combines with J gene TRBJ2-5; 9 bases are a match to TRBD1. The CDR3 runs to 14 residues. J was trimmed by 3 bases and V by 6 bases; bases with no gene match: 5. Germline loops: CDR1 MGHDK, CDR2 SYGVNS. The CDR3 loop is CASSLGTGKETQYF. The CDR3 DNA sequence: TGTGCCAGCAGCCTCGGGACAGGGAAAGAGACCCAGTACTTC.

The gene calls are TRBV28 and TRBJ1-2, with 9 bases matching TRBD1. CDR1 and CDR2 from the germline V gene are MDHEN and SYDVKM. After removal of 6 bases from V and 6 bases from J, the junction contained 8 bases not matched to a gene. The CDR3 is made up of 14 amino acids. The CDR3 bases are TGTGCCAGCAGCCGCCCAAGGGACAGGGATGGCTACACCTTC. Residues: CASSRPRDRDGYTF.

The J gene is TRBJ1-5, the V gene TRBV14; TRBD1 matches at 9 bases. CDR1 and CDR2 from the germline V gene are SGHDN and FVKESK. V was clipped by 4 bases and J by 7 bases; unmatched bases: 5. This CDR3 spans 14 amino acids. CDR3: CASSRQGVGQPQHF. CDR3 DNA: TGTGCCAGCAGCCGACAGGGGGTTGGGCAGCCCCAGCATTTT.

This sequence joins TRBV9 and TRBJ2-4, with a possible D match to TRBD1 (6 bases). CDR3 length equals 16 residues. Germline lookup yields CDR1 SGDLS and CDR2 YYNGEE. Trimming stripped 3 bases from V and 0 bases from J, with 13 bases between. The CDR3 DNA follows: TGTGCCAGCAGCGCGACAGGCTTACTAGCCAAAAACATTCAGTACTTC. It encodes CASSATGLLAKNIQYF.

The CDR3, as DNA: TGTGCCAGCAGCCCAGGGGTCGACGAGCAGTACTTC. It is translated as CASSPGVDEQYF. The chain uses TRBV2 and TRBJ2-7; TRBD1 might be the D (6 bases). The CDR3 length is 12 residues. The germline CDR1 and CDR2 sequences are SNHLY and FYNNEI. V lost 6 bases and J lost 5, with 11 bases in between.

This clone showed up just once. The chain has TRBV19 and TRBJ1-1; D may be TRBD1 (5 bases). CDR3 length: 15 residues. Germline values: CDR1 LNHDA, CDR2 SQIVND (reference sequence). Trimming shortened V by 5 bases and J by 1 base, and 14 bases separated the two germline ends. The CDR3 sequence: CASSLPLRGNTEAFF. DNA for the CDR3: TGTGCCAGTAGTCTACCCTTGAGGGGGAACACTGAAGCTTTCTTT.

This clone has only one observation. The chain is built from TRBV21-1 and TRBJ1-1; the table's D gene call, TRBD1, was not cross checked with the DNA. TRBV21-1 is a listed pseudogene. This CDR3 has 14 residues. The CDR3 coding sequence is TGTGCCAGCAGCAATAGAAAGGCGGACAAAGAAGCTTTCTTT. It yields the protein CASSNRKADKEAFF.

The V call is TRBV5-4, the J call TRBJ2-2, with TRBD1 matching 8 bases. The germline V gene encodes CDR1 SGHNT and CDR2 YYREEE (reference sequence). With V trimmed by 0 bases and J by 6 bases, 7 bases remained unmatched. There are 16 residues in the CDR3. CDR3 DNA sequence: TGTGCCAGCAGCTTGGGGCAGGGGGCGAAGGCCGGGGAGCTGTTTTTT. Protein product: CASSLGQGAKAGELFF.

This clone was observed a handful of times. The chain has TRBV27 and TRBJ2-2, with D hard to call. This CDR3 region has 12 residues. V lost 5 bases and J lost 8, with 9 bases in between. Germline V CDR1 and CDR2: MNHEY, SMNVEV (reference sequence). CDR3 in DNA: TGTGCCAGCAGTCCCGCGAGGGGGGAGCTGTTTTTT. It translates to CASSPARGELFF.

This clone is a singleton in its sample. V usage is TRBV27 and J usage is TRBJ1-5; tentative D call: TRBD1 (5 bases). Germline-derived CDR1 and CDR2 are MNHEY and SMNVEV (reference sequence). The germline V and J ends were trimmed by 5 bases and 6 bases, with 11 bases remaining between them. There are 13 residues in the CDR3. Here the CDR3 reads CASSRRVFQPQHF. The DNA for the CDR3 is TGTGCCAGCAGTCGCAGGGTTTTTCAGCCCCAGCATTTT.

CDR3 sequence: CASSPSGVAGGQNEQYF. Here the CDR3 DNA reads TGCGCCAGCAGTCCCTCGGGGGTAGCGGGGGGCCAGAACGAGCAGTACTTC. The chain joins TRBV5-1 to TRBJ2-7; 10 bases are shared with TRBD2. In germline, CDR1 is SGHRS, CDR2 YFSETQ. Germline trimming cut 5 bases from V and 5 bases from J; bases unmatched to any gene: 16. This CDR3 contains 17 residues.

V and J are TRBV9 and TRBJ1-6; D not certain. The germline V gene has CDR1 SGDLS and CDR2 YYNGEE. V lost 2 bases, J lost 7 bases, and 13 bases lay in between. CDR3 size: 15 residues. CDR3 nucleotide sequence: TGTGCCAGCAGCGTGGAAGGGTTTTGGAATTCACCCCTCCACTTT. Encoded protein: CASSVEGFWNSPLHF.

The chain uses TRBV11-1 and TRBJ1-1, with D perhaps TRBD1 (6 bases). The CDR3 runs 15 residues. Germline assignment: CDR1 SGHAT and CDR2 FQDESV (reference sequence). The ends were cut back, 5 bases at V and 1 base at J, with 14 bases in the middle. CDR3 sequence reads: CASSVQGHENTEAFF. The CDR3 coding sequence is TGTGCCAGCAGCGTTCAGGGACATGAGAACACTGAAGCTTTCTTT.